This is a list of T cell receptor beta chains from one sample in a study of blood T cell repertoires in COVID-19. Generated by immunoSEQ multiplex PCR, the TCRdb table keeps only in-frame clones and is missing some. The data hold about 17,000 clones, with about nine tenths observed a single time. Sequenced input: peripheral blood. All receptors derive from a human donor with active COVID-19. The donor label of this sample is uncertain. The CDR3 runs from the conserved cysteine through the conserved F or W. Each record gives: V gene, CDR3 protein.

v_call: TRBV5-1
cdr3_aa: CASSTGTGLRNTIYF

v_call: TRBV7-9
cdr3_aa: CASSSGQRGEFF

v_call: TRBV4-2
cdr3_aa: CASSRRSRGREDTDTQYF

v_call: TRBV6-5
cdr3_aa: CASSYSGGSSYNEQFF

v_call: TRBV7-9
cdr3_aa: CAARGTGSGNTIYF

v_call: TRBV5-4
cdr3_aa: CASSLDGSDEQYF

v_call: TRBV7-6
cdr3_aa: CASSLLLGSGGELTDTQYF

v_call: TRBV7-9
cdr3_aa: CASSLVRETQYF

v_call: TRBV12-5
cdr3_aa: CASGPGLAGTDTQYF

v_call: TRBV15
cdr3_aa: CATSRDTGGASGELFF

v_call: TRBV12-3/TRBV12-4
cdr3_aa: CASSLRGQVEAFF

v_call: TRBV19
cdr3_aa: CASSNQRGAYEQYF

v_call: TRBV23-1
cdr3_aa: CASSLVRGVLLYGYTF

v_call: TRBV19
cdr3_aa: CASSIAGANVLTF

v_call: TRBV21-1
cdr3_aa: CASSKALGEASYEQYF

v_call: TRBV6-1
cdr3_aa: CASRPQDRVGEKLFF

v_call: TRBV4-2
cdr3_aa: CASSQDWPGGTYEQYF

v_call: TRBV7-3
cdr3_aa: CASSSSGTPTDTQYF

v_call: TRBV25-1
cdr3_aa: CASSESYGVYEKLFF

v_call: TRBV15
cdr3_aa: CATSRNTYNEQFF

v_call: TRBV14
cdr3_aa: CASSPSGRTGGYTF

v_call: TRBV5-1
cdr3_aa: CASSLSGIMNTEAFF

v_call: TRBV3-1/TRBV3-2
cdr3_aa: CASSQALGKLFF

v_call: TRBV6-2/TRBV6-3
cdr3_aa: CASSYPGTGDGYGYTF

v_call: TRBV19
cdr3_aa: CASTDAGRGFTDTQYF

v_call: TRBV5-6
cdr3_aa: CASSWEETASYNEQFF

v_call: TRBV18
cdr3_aa: CASSRQGAYTDTQYF

v_call: TRBV11-2
cdr3_aa: CASSQTTGSHTQYF

v_call: TRBV5-5
cdr3_aa: CASSAGTGGMNYGYTF

v_call: TRBV7-6
cdr3_aa: CASSLLAGSPGELFF

v_call: TRBV10-3
cdr3_aa: CAISVSGQGSDEQFF

v_call: TRBV6-5
cdr3_aa: CASSTGQTYGYTF

v_call: TRBV2
cdr3_aa: CASRRGVGQETQYF

v_call: TRBV29-1
cdr3_aa: CSVEDRHPGGYGYTF

v_call: TRBV4-1
cdr3_aa: CASSQDILQDYEQYF

v_call: TRBV28
cdr3_aa: CASSWAWSKGTRALF

v_call: TRBV27
cdr3_aa: CASSLLRGHGTYEQYF

v_call: TRBV29-1
cdr3_aa: CSVGPLNTEAFF

v_call: TRBV5-1
cdr3_aa: CASSVEAAPDTQYF

v_call: TRBV19
cdr3_aa: CASSWRVAKNIQYF

v_call: TRBV9
cdr3_aa: CASSVGAVTEAFF

v_call: TRBV3-1/TRBV3-2
cdr3_aa: CASSRTLSGGASTDTQYF

v_call: TRBV6-2/TRBV6-3
cdr3_aa: CASSSAPTGELFF

v_call: TRBV5-1
cdr3_aa: CASSWTGVEEKLFF

v_call: TRBV7-2
cdr3_aa: CASSFPRTGVNTGELFF

v_call: TRBV5-6
cdr3_aa: CASSMTGLSNQPQHF

v_call: TRBV6-6
cdr3_aa: CASSGQGTANYGYTF

v_call: TRBV11-2
cdr3_aa: CASSLDQGTYEQYF

v_call: TRBV19
cdr3_aa: CASSLTGGAGAFF

v_call: TRBV10-3
cdr3_aa: CAISAFRPQDGSQYF

v_call: TRBV7-7
cdr3_aa: CASSLFPRGGPINHTIYF

v_call: TRBV4-1
cdr3_aa: CASSQEGQGNRRKLFF

v_call: TRBV24-1
cdr3_aa: CATSDGGVKTQYF

v_call: TRBV21-1
cdr3_aa: CASRKRQETQYF

v_call: TRBV5-4
cdr3_aa: CASQTGGGETQYF

v_call: TRBV6-6
cdr3_aa: CASSRGNYGYTF

v_call: TRBV7-6
cdr3_aa: CATKPLGRPNTGELFF